These 7 T cell receptor beta chains came from one sample sequenced in a study of cytomegalovirus exposure and HLA in healthy donors. Primers: 60 Vbeta forward and 13 Jbeta reverse. Sequencing was performed with immunoSEQ multiplex PCR; in TCRdb, only in-frame clones are kept and a portion is missing. The sample shows more than 85,000 clones, roughly 80% of them seen only once. The material sequenced was PBMCs. The receptors originated from a boy younger than 18 in good health and CMV-seronegative.

The rearrangement joins TRBV27 to TRBJ2-7, with 8 bases fitting TRBD1. V trimming: 6 bases; J trimming: 5 bases; junction bases outside the gene matches: 6. The CDR3 loop spans 13 amino acids. CDR1 MNHEY and CDR2 SMNVEV come from the germline V gene (reference sequence). The CDR3, as DNA: TGTGCCAGCAGAACTACAGGGGGGCACGAGCAGTACTTC. Protein sequence: CASRTTGGHEQYF.

The chain has TRBV5-4 and TRBJ1-2; maybe TRBD1 (5 bases). V lost 3 bases and J 2 bases, leaving 14 bases between the germline ends. Germline CDR1 is SGHNT and CDR2 is YYREEE (reference sequence). This CDR3 region has 15 residues. The CDR3 protein is CASSSVRAANYGYTF. CDR3 coding DNA: TGTGCCAGCAGCTCCGTCAGGGCCGCGAACTATGGCTACACCTTC.

This chain uses TRBV9 with TRBJ1-1; no clear D. This CDR3 comprises 15 residues. The germline V gene has CDR1 SGDLS and CDR2 YYNGEE. The ends were cut back, 3 bases at V and 0 bases at J, with 12 bases in the middle. CDR3 DNA: TGTGCCAGCAGCGCCATGCCTGACATGAACACTGAAGCTTTCTTT. It translates to CASSAMPDMNTEAFF.

V and J are TRBV2 and TRBJ2-7, with a tentative D call TRBD2 (6 bases). Looked up from germline, CDR1 is SNHLY and CDR2 is FYNNEI. V shed 4 bases and J shed 3 bases, with 13 bases lying between them. The CDR3 covers 14 residues. CDR3 DNA: TGTGCCAGCAGTGTAACGAGCGGGCACTACGAGCAGTACTTC. Amino acids: CASSVTSGHYEQYF.

This clone was detected a few times. This chain joins TRBV25-1 and TRBJ1-5; TRBD1 matches at 7 bases. CDR1 is MGHDK and CDR2 is SYGVNS in the germline V gene. The CDR3 is 12 amino acids. With V trimmed by 4 bases and J by 7 bases, 1 base remained unmatched. This CDR3 is CASSGGQQPQHF. The CDR3 nucleotides read TGTGCCAGCAGTGGGGGACAGCAGCCCCAGCATTTT.

V gene TRBV9 combines with J gene TRBJ2-3; TRBD2 is a possible D gene (6 bases). Trimming cost V 0 bases and J 0 bases, with 8 bases left between them. The CDR3 length is 15 residues. In germline, CDR1 is SGDLS, CDR2 YYNGEE. The CDR3 protein is CASSVGDSSTDTQYF. The DNA for the CDR3 is TGTGCCAGCAGCGTAGGGGACTCTAGCACAGATACGCAGTATTTT.

In DNA form, the CDR3 reads TGTGCCTGGAGGCGACGGGGGTCCAACACTGAAGCTTTCTTT. Amino acids: CAWRRRGSNTEAFF. The chain combines TRBV30 with TRBJ1-1, with a tentative D call TRBD1 (5 bases). Germline CDR1 reads GTSNPN; CDR2 reads SVGIG (reference sequence). The V gene lost 3 bases and the J gene lost 2 bases, with 13 bases spanning the gap. The CDR3 totals 14 residues.